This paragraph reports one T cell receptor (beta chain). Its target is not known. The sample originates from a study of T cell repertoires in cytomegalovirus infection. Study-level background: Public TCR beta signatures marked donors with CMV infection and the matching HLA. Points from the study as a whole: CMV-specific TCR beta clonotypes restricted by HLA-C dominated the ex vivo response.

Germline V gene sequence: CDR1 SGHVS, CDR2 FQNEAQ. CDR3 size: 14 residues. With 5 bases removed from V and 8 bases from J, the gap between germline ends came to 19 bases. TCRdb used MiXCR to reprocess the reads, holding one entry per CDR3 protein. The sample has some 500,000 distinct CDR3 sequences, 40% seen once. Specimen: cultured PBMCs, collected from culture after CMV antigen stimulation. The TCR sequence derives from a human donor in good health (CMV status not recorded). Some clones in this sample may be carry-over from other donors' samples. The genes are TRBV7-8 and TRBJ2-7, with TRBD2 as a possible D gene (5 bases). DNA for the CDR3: TGTGCCAGCAGCCTCTTCCGGGGTGAAACGAAGCAGTACTTC. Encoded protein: CASSLFRGETKQYF.